The source of this T cell receptor (beta chain) is a study of blood T cell repertoires in COVID-19. Study details: Collection of acute and convalescent COVID-19 samples took place in the United States, Italy and Spain. From T cells, B-cell-depleted T cells, or PBMCs came the material, which was cDNA or gDNA.

In the study's own analysis: The authors estimated nucleated cell counts from reference gene primer amplification. Here immunoSEQ multiplex PCR was the method, and the copy in TCRdb shows in-frame clones only, minus some. D and trimming were read from the DNA, whereas the V and J calls and clone size are those reported in that table. The sample holds around 99,000 clones, 90% seen once. There are 16 residues in the CDR3. Between the trimmed V and J ends, which lost 0 bases and 3 bases, there was a span of 12 bases. Germline V gene lookup returns CDR1 LGHNA and CDR2 YNFKEQ. This clone is a singleton in its sample.

This chain joins TRBV4-2 and TRBJ2-1, with a possible D match to TRBD2 (6 bases). Sequences were obtained from peripheral blood. The source is a man aged 50-60 years with acute or convalescent COVID-19. The CDR3 protein is CASSQEGGSYYNEQFF. CDR3 bases: TGTGCCAGCAGCCAAGAAGGAGGGAGTTACTACAATGAGCAGTTCTTC.